The TCR beta chain under discussion was sequenced for a study of blood T cells in healthy people across ages. In the study overall: There was about one barcoded beta molecule captured by template switching per two T cells.

A second 7 to 11 cycle PCR used barcoded and J-beta primers. A template-switch adaptor that had 12 random nucleotides put a tag on each cDNA molecule. All samples yielded 2.5 million or more CDR3-containing paired-end reads. TCRdb processed the 5' RACE reads anew with MiXCR; each CDR3 protein has one entry. This sample has over 1,200,000 distinct CDR3 sequences, with around 59% found just once. The CDR3 runs 14 residues. The V and J ends lost 2 bases and 0 bases respectively, with 8 bases between them. CDR1 and CDR2 from the germline V gene are MNHEY and SVGAGI. Source material: blood. The clonotype was recovered from a man younger than 30 in good health. The rearrangement links TRBV6-5 to TRBJ2-7; D is undetermined. The CDR3 here is CASSYATYSYEQYF. The CDR3 DNA reads as TGTGCCAGCAGTTACGCTACCTACTCCTACGAGCAGTACTTC.